This paragraph covers one TCR beta chain sequence. The sequenced template was cDNA made from the entire isolated RNA. Some clones are missing from TCRdb's copy, which holds only in-frame ones; the method was immunoSEQ multiplex PCR. The data show some 45,000 clones, with about 51% seen just once and about 2.1% held by the top ten. The CDR3 loop spans 13 amino acids. V lost 2 bases, J lost 4 bases, and 7 bases lay in between. Germline lookup yields CDR1 SGHDT and CDR2 YYEEEE. These data belong to a study of beta chain features in type 1 diabetes. Researchers reported sorting CD4+ naive, central memory, regulatory and stem cell-like memory cells via CD45RO/CCR7/CD25/CD127/CD95/CD27.

The receptor was derived from a woman between 18 and 30 years old in good health. The specimen sequenced was Tregs from blood. V gene TRBV5-6 combines with J gene TRBJ2-1; D gene uncertain. The CDR3 coding sequence is TGTGCCAGCAGCTTCGGTATTTACAATGAGCAGTTCTTC. Its protein product is CASSFGIYNEQFF.